The rows below give T cell receptor beta chains drawn from one sample of a study of post-analysis software for immune sequencing data. Each CDR3 protein gets one entry after TCRdb re-called the PCR reads with MiXCR. Of 180,000 or so distinct CDR3 sequences in the sample, approximately 29% were seen once. The sample taken for sequencing was blood. The receptors derive from a girl under 18 with multiple sclerosis. Each CDR3 is given with its conserved first and last residue. The order of the fields is D gene, J gene, V gene, CDR3 protein. D genes are given only for firm matches.

d_gene: -; j_gene: TRBJ2-1; v_gene: TRBV5-1; CDR3aa: CARNRWLGGVGQTNEQFF
d_gene: -; j_gene: TRBJ2-1; v_gene: TRBV11-2; CDR3aa: CASSLAGASYNEQFF
d_gene: TRBD2; j_gene: TRBJ2-2; v_gene: TRBV20-1; CDR3aa: CSASNGLAGGTGELFF
d_gene: -; j_gene: TRBJ1-1; v_gene: TRBV29-1; CDR3aa: CGARRGTEAFF
d_gene: TRBD1; j_gene: TRBJ1-6; v_gene: TRBV2; CDR3aa: CASRAPTGDNSPLHF
d_gene: -; j_gene: TRBJ1-2; v_gene: TRBV29-1; CDR3aa: CSVERPGDYGYTF
d_gene: -; j_gene: TRBJ2-7; v_gene: TRBV3-1; CDR3aa: CASSRAHYEQYF
d_gene: TRBD1; j_gene: TRBJ2-7; v_gene: TRBV19; CDR3aa: CASSSQTGPNEQYF
d_gene: TRBD1; j_gene: TRBJ1-2; v_gene: TRBV28; CDR3aa: CASSPPTGDYGYTF
d_gene: TRBD1; j_gene: TRBJ1-3; v_gene: TRBV6-5; CDR3aa: CASRVDRVAGNTIYF
d_gene: -; j_gene: TRBJ2-1; v_gene: TRBV7-3; CDR3aa: CASSPSGDTRNEQFF
d_gene: -; j_gene: TRBJ2-3; v_gene: TRBV14; CDR3aa: CASSQAGGLTDTQYF
d_gene: TRBD2; j_gene: TRBJ2-3; v_gene: TRBV7-2; CDR3aa: CASSSSRLAGGRADTQYF
d_gene: -; j_gene: TRBJ2-3; v_gene: TRBV20-1; CDR3aa: CSARDPAGGSTDTQYF
d_gene: TRBD2; j_gene: TRBJ2-1; v_gene: TRBV28; CDR3aa: CASRRLAGLDEQFF